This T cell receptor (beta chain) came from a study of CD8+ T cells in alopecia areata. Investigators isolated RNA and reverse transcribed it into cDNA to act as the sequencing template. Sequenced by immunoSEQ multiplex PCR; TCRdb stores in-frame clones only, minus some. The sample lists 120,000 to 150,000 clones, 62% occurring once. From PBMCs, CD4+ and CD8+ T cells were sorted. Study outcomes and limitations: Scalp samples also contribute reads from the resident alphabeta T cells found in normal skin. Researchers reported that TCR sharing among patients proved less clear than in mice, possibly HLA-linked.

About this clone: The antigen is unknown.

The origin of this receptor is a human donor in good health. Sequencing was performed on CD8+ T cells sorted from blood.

CDR3 region: CASSGGTENEQFF. For the CDR3, the DNA is TGTGCCAGCAGCGGGGGGACCGAAAATGAGCAGTTCTTC. The chain joins TRBV9 to TRBJ2-1; D tentatively reads TRBD1 or TRBD2 (5 bases each). CDR1 and CDR2 (germline): SGDLS, YYNGEE. Trimming removed 3 bases from V and 7 bases from J, with 11 bases in between. The CDR3 totals 13 residues.